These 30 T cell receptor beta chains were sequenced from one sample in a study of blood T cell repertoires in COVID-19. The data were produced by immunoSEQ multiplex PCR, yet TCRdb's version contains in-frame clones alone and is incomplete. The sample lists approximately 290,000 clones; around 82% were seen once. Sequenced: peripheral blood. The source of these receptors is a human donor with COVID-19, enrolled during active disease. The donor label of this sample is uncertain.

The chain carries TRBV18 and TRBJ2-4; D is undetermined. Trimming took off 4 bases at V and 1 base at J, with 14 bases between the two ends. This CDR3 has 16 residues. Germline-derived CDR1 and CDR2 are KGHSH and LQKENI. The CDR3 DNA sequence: TGTGCCAGCTCACGAATTCCTGACACGGCCAAAAACATTCAGTACTTC. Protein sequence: CASSRIPDTAKNIQYF.

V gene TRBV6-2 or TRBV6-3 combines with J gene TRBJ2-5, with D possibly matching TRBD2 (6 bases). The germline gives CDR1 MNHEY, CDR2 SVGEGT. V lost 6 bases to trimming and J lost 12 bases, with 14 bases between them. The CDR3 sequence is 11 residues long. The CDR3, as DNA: TGTGCCAGCAGCGCCTGGAGGGCAGAGTACTTC. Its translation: CASSAWRAEYF.

The CDR3 loop is CASSFQGTGGYEQFF. The DNA of the CDR3 is TGTGCCAGCAGCTTTCAAGGGACAGGGGGTTATGAGCAGTTCTTC. The chain links TRBV7-2 to TRBJ2-1; TRBD1 matches at 11 bases. V trimming: 3 bases; J trimming: 8 bases; junction bases outside the gene matches: 6. The CDR3 has 15 amino acids. Germline loops: CDR1 SGHTA, CDR2 FQGNSA. Full variable domain (missing parts from reference TRBV7-2 and TRBJ2-1): GAGVSQSPSNKVTEKGKDVELRCDPISGHTALYWYRQSLGQGLEFLIYFQGNSAPDKSGLPSDRFSAERTGGSVSTLTIQRTQQEDSAVYLCASSFQGTGGYEQFFGPGTRLTVL.

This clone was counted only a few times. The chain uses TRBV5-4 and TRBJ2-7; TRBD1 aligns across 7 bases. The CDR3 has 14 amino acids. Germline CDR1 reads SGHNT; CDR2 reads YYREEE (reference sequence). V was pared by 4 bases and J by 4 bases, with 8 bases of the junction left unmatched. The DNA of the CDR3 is TGTGCCAGCAGCCCGGGACAGAGTCCTTACGAGCAGTACTTC. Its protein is CASSPGQSPYEQYF.

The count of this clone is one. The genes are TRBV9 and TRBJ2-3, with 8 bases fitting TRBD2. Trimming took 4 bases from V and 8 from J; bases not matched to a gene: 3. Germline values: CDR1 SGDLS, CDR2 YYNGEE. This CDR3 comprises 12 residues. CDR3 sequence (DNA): TGTGCCAGCAGCCTTACTAGCGGTACGCAGTATTTT. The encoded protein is CASSLTSGTQYF. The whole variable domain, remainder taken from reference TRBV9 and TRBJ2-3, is DSGVTQTPKHLITATGQRVTLRCSPRSGDLSVYWYQQSLDQGLQFLIQYYNGEERAKGNILERFSAQQFPDLHSELNLSSLELGDSALYFCASSLTSGTQYFGPGTRLTVL.

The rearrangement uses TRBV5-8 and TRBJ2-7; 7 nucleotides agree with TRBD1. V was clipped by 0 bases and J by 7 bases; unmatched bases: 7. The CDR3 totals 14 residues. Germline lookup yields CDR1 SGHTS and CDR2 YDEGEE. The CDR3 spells CASSLGDSRREQYF. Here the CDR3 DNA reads TGTGCCAGCAGCTTGGGGGACAGTCGGAGGGAGCAGTACTTC.

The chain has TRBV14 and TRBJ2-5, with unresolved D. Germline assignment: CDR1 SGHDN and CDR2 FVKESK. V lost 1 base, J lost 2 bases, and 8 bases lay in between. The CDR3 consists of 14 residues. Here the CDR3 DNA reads TGTGCCAGCAGCCAAGGCAGTCCTCAAGAGACCCAGTACTTC. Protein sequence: CASSQGSPQETQYF. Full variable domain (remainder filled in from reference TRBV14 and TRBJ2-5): EAGVTQFPSHSVIEKGQTVTLRCDPISGHDNLYWYRRVMGKEIKFLLHFVKESKQDESGMPNNRFLAERTGGTYSTLKVQPAELEDSGVYFCASSQGSPQETQYFGPGTRLLVL.

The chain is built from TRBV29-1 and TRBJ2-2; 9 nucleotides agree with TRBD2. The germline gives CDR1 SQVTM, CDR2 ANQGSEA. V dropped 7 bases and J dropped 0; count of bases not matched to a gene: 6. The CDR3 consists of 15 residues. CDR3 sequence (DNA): TGCAGCGCCGCGGGGGGGAGGGCGAACACCGGGGAGCTGTTTTTT. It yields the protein CSAAGGRANTGELFF.

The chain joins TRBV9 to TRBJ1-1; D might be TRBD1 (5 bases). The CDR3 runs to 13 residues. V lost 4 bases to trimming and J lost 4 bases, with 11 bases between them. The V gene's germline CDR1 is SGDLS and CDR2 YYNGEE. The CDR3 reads CASSSKGSTEAFF. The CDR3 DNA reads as TGTGCCAGCAGCTCGAAGGGGTCCACTGAAGCTTTCTTT.

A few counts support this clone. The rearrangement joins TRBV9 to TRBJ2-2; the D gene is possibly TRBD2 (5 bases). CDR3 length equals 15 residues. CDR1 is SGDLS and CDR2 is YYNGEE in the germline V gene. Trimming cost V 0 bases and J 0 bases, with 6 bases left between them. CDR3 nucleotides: TGTGCCAGCAGCGTAGACGGGACGAACACCGGGGAGCTGTTTTTT. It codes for CASSVDGTNTGELFF.

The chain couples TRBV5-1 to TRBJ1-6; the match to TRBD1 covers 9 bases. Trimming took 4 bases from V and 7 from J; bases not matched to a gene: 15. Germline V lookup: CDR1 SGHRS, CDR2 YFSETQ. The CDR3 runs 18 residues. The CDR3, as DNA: TGCGCCAGCAGCCCGACTTCTGGGACAGGGAAACTCAATTCACCCCTCCACTTT. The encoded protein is CASSPTSGTGKLNSPLHF.

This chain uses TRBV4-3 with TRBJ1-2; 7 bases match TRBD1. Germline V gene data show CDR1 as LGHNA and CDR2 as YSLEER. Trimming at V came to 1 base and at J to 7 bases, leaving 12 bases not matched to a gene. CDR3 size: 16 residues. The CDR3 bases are TGCGCCAGCAGCCAAGCGTTCGGAGGGGGCCAAGGTGGCTACACCTTC. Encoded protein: CASSQAFGGGQGGYTF.

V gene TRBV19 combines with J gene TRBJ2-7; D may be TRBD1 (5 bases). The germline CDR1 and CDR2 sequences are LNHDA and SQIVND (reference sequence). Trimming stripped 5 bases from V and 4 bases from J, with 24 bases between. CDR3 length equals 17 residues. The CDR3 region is CASSVSQGAADTYEQYF. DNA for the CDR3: TGTGCCAGTAGTGTGTCTCAAGGGGCGGCGGATACTTACGAGCAGTACTTC.

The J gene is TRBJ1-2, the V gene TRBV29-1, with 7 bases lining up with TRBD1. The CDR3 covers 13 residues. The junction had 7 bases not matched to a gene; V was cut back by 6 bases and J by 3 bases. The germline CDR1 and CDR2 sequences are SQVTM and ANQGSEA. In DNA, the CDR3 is TGCAGCGTACCGACAGGGTTCGACTATGGCTACACCTTC. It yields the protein CSVPTGFDYGYTF.

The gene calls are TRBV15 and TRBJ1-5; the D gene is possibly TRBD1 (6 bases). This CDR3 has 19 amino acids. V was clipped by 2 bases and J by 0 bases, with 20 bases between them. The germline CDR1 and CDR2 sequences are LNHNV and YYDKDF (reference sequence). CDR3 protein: CATSRYLSTGKLSNQPQHF. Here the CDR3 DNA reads TGTGCCACCAGCAGATACCTCTCCACAGGGAAACTTAGCAATCAGCCCCAGCATTTT.

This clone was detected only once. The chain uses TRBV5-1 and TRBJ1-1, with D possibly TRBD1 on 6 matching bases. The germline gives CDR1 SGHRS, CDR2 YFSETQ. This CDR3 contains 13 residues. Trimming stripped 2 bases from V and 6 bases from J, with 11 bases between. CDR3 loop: CASSFMGAAEAFF. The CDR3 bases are TGCGCCAGCAGCTTCATGGGGGCGGCTGAAGCTTTCTTT.

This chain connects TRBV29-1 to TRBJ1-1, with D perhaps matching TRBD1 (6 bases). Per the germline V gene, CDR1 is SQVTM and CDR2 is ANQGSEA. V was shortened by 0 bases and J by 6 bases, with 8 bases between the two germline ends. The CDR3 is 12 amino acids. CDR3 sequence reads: CSVEEGGPEAFF. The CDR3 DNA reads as TGCAGCGTTGAAGAAGGGGGACCTGAAGCTTTCTTT.

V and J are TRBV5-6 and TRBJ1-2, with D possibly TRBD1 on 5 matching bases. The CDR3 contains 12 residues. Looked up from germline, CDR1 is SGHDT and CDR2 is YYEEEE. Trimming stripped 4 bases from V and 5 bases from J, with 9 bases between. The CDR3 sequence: CASSARQYGYTF. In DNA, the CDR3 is TGTGCCAGCAGCGCCCGACAGTATGGCTACACCTTC.

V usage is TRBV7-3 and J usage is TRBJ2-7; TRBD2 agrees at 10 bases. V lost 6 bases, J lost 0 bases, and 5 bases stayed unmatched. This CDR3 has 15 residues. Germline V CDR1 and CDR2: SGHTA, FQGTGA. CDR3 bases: TGTGCCAGCAGTCCCCGGACTAGCGGCTCCTACGAGCAGTACTTC. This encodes CASSPRTSGSYEQYF.

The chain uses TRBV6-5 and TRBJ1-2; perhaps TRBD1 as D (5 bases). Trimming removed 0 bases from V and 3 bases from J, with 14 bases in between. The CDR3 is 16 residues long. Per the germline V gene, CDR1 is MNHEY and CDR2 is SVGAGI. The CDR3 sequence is CASSYSWTRGDYGYTF. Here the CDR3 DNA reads TGTGCCAGCAGTTACTCGTGGACTCGGGGGGACTATGGCTACACCTTC.

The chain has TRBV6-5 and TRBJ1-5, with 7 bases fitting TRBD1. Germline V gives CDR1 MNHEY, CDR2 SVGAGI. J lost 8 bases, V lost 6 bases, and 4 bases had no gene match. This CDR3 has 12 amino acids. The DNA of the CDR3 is TGTGCCAGCAGGATAACAGGGGAGCCCCAGCATTTT. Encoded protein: CASRITGEPQHF.

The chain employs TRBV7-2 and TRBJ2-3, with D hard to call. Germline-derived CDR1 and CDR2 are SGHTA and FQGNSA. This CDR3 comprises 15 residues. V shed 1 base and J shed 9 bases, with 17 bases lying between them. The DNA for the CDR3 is TGTGCCAGCAGCTTAGGCGCGGCTCTCTACGGGACGCAGTATTTT. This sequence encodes CASSLGAALYGTQYF.

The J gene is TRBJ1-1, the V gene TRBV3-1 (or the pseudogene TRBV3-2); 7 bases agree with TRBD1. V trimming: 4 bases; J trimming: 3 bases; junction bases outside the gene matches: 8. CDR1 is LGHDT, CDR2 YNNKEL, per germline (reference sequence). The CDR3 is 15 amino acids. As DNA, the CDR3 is TGTGCCAGCAGCCCATACAGGGGTCGGGACACTGAAGCTTTCTTT. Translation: CASSPYRGRDTEAFF.

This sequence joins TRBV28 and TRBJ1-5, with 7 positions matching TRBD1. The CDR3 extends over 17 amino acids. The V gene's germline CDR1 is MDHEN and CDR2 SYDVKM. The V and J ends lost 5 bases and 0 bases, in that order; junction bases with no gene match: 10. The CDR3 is CASSGTGESYSNQPQHF. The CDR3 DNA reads TGTGCCAGCAGTGGTACAGGGGAATCGTATAGCAATCAGCCCCAGCATTTT.

CDR3: CASSIGDTQYF. The CDR3 DNA reads TGTGCCAGTAGTATCGGGGATACGCAGTATTTT. This sequence joins TRBV19 and TRBJ2-3, with unresolved D. The CDR3 runs 11 residues. Germline CDR1 and CDR2: LNHDA and SQIVND (reference sequence). Trimming removed 3 bases at V and 6 bases at J, with 4 bases between.

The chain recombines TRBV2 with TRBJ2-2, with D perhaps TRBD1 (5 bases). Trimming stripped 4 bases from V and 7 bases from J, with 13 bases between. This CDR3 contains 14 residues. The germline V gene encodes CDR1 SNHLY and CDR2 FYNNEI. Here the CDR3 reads CASSGSGNYGELFF. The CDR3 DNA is TGTGCCAGCAGTGGTTCAGGGAATTACGGGGAGCTGTTTTTT.

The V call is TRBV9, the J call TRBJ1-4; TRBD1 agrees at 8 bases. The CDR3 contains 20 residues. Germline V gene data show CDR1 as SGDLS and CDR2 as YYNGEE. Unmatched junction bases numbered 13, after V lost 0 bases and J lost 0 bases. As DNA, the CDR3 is TGTGCCAGCAGCGTAGGTCCCCTGACAGGGGCAGGAACAACTAATGAAAAACTGTTTTTT. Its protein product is CASSVGPLTGAGTTNEKLFF.

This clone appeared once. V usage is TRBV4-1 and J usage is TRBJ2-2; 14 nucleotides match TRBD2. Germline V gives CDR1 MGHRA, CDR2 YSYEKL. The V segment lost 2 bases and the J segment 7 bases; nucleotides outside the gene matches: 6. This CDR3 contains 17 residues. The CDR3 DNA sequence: TGCGCCAGCAGCCAACTGACTAGCGGGAGGGCCTTCGGGGAGCTGTTTTTT. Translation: CASSQLTSGRAFGELFF.

CDR3 DNA: TGCGCCAGCAGTCAATCCGGGGGGCAGGCTAAAGCAAACTACTATAATTCACCCCTCCACTTT. Amino acids: CASSQSGGQAKANYYNSPLHF. The V call is TRBV23-1, the J call TRBJ1-6; the D gene is possibly TRBD1 (6 bases). TRBV23-1 is marked as an open reading frame, function uncertain. The ends were cut back, 0 bases at V and 3 bases at J, with 24 bases in the middle. This CDR3 comprises 21 residues.

The CDR3 bases are TGTGCCAGCAGACAGGGTGGAACAGATACGCAGTATTTT. Residues: CASRQGGTDTQYF. The chain combines TRBV3-1 (or the pseudogene TRBV3-2) with TRBJ2-3, with D tentatively TRBD1 (6 bases). The germline V and J ends were trimmed by 6 bases and 3 bases, with 10 bases remaining between them. The CDR3 totals 13 residues. The V gene's germline CDR1 is LGHDT and CDR2 YNNKEL (reference sequence).